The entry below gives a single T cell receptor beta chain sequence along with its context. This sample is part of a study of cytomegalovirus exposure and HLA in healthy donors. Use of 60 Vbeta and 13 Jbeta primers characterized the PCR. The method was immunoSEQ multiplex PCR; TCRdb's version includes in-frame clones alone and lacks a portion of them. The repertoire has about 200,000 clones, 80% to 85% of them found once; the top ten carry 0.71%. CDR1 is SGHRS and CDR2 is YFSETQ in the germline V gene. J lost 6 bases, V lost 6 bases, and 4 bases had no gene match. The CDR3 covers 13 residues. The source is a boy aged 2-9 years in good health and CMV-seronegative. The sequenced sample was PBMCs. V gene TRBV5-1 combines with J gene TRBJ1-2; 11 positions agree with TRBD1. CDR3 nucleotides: TGCGCCAGCACCCTGGGACAGGGGGATGGCTACACCTTC. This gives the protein CASTLGQGDGYTF.